The sequence of this TCR beta chain was determined in a study of T-cell memory formation after mild COVID-19. The study, taken as a whole, reports: Among clones contracting day 15 to 85, CD4/CD8 was balanced, whereas later expanders leaned CD4+. Cross-reactive memory apparently joined, as some responding clones appeared in pre-infection memory.

The table lists this clonotype with a few counts. Antigen specificity is unknown. The CDR3 covers 15 residues. With 5 bases removed from V and 8 bases from J, the gap between germline ends came to 19 bases. The germline gives CDR1 SEHNR, CDR2 FQNEAQ (reference sequence). TCRdb redid the calling of the 5' RACE reads with MiXCR, one entry per CDR3 protein. The table includes some 300,000 distinct CDR3 sequences, 20% to 25% detected once. The sequenced material came from PBMCs or a T cell subset sorted from them (not recorded which). This clonotype originated in a man between 18 and 29 years old who had mild COVID-19 (a few samples of this study predate the infection). Cell type and time point are not known. The chain has TRBV7-9 and TRBJ2-1; the D gene is possibly TRBD1 (5 bases). The CDR3 region is CASSPARTMIDEQFF. CDR3 DNA: TGTGCCAGCAGCCCCGCCAGGACAATGATTGATGAGCAGTTCTTC.